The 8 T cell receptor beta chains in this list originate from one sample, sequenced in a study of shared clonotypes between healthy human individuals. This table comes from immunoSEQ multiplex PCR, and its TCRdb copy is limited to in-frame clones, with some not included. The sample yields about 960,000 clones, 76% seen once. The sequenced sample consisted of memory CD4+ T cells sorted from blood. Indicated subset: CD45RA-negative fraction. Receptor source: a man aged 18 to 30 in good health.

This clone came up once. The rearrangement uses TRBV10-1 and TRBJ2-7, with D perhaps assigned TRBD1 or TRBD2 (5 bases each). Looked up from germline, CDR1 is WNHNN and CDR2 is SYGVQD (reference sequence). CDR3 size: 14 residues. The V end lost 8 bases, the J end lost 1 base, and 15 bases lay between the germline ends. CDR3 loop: CASPGTPRSYEQYF. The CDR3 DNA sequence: TGCGCCAGCCCCGGGACCCCGAGGTCCTACGAGCAGTACTTC.

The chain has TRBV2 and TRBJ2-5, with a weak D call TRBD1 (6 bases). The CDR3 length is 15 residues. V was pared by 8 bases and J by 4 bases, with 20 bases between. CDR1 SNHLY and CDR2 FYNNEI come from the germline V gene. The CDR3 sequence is CASVQGSLSPETQYF. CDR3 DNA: TGTGCCAGCGTCCAGGGGAGCCTGTCCCCAGAGACCCAGTACTTC.

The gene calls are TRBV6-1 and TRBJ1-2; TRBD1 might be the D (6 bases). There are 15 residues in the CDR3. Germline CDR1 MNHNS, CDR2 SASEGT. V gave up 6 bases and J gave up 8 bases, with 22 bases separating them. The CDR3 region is CASSPGEAGRVGYTF. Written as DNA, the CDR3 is TGTGCCAGCAGCCCAGGGGAAGCCGGACGTGTGGGCTACACCTTC.

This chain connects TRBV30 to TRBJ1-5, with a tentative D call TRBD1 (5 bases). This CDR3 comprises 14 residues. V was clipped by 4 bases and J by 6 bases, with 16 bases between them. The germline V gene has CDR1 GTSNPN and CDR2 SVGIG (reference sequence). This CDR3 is CAWNKGFPGQPQHF. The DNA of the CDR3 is TGTGCCTGGAACAAGGGGTTCCCTGGTCAGCCCCAGCATTTT. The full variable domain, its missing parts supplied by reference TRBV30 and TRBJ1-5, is SQTIHQWPATLVQPVGSPLSLECTVEGTSNPNLYWYRQAAGRGLQLLFYSVGIGQISSEVPQNLSASRPQDRQFILSSKKLLLSDSGFYLCAWNKGFPGQPQHFGDGTRLSIL.

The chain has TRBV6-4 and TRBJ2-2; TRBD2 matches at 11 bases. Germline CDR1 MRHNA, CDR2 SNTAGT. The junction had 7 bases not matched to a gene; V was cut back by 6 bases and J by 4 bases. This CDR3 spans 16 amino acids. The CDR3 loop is CASSLSGGASTGELFF. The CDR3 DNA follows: TGTGCCAGCAGCCTTAGCGGGGGGGCCAGCACCGGGGAGCTGTTTTTT.

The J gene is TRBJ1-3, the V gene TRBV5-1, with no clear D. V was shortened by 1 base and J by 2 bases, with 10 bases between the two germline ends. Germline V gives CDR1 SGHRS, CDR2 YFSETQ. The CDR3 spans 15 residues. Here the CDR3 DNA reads TGCGCCAGCAGCTTGTTGGGAACTACTGGAAACACCATATATTTT. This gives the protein CASSLLGTTGNTIYF.

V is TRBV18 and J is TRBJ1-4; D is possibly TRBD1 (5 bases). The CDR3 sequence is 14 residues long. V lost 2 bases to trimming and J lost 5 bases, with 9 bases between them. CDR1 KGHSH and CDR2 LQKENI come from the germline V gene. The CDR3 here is CASSPGTQNEKLFF. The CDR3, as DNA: TGTGCCAGCTCACCAGGGACTCAAAATGAAAAACTGTTTTTT. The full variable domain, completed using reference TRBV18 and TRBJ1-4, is NAGVMQNPRHLVRRRGQEARLRCSPMKGHSHVYWYRQLPEEGLKFMVYLQKENIIDESGMPKERFSAEFPKEGPSILRIQQVVRGDSAAYFCASSPGTQNEKLFFGSGTQLSVL.

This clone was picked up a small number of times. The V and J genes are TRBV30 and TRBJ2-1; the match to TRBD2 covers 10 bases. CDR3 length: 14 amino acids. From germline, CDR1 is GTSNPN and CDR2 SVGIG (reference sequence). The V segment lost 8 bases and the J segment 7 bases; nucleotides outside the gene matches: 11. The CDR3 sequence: CAGRGASGSNEQFF. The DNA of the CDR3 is TGTGCCGGACGCGGGGCTAGCGGGAGTAATGAGCAGTTCTTC.